This T cell receptor (beta chain) was documented in a study of T cells after yellow fever vaccination. As for the study in general: The SMART-Seq v4 Ultra Low Input method served to prepare the low-cell-number fractions.

As concerns this clonotype: The antigen is unknown.

The CDR3 runs 13 residues. Germline CDR1 reads SGHAT; CDR2 reads FQNNGV. V shed 3 bases and J shed 7 bases, with 13 bases lying between them. Each CDR3 protein gets one entry after TCRdb re-called the 5' RACE reads with MiXCR. Of a few hundred thousand distinct CDR3 sequences listed, 7.5% to 9.5% are singletons. Whole-study results and caveats: Among primary-vaccination clones, most reappeared after the booster, at almost 98% for CD4 and about 90% for CD8. The secondary T-cell response peaked on day 5, not day 15, but was weaker.

The sample here was CD4+ T cells sorted from PBMCs, taken 5 days after the yellow fever booster vaccination. V and J are TRBV11-2 and TRBJ2-7; D might be TRBD1 (5 bases). This TCR was recovered from a man between 18 and 35 years old who received the YFV17D yellow fever vaccine. The CDR3 region has the DNA TGTGCCAGCAGCTTTAGGGGTTCGAGGGAGCAGTACTTC. Protein: CASSFRGSREQYF.